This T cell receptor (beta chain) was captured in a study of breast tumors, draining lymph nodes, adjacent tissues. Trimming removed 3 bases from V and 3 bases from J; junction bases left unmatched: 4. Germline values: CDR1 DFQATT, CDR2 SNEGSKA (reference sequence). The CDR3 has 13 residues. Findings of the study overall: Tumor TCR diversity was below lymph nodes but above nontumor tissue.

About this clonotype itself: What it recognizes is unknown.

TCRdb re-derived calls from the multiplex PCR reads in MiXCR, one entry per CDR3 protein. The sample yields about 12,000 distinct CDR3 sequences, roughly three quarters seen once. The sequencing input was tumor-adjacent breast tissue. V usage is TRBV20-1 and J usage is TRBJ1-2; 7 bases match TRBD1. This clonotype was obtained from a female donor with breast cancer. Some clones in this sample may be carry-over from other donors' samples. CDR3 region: CSARQTGYYGYTF. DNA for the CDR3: TGCAGTGCTAGGCAGACAGGGTACTATGGCTACACCTTC.